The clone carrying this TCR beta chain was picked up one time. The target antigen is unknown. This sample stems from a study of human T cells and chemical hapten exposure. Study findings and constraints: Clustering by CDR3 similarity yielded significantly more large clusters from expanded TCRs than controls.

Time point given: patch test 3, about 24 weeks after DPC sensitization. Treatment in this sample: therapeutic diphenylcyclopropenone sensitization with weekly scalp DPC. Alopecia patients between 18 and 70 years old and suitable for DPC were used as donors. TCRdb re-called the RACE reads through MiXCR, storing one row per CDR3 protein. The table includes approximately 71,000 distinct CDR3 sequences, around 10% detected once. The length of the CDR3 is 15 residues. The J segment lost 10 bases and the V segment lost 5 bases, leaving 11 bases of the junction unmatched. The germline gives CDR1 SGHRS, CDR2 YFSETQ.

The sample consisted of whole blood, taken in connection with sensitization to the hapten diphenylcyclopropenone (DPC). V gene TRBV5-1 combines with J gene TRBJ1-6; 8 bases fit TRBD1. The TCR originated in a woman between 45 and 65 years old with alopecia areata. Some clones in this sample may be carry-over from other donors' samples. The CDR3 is CASRADRGRGSPLHF. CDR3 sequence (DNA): TGCGCCAGCAGGGCCGACAGGGGACGGGGCTCACCCCTCCACTTT.